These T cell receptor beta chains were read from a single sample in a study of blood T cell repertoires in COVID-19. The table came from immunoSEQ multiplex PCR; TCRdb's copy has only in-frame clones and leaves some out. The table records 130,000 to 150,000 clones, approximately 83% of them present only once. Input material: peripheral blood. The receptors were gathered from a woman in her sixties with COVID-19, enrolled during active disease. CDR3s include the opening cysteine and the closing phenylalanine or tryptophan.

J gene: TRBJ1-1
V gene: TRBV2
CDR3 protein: CASSQGQATEAFF

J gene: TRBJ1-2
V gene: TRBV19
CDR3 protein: CASRRQGTDYGYTF

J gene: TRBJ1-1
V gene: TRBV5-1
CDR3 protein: CASSRGQLAFF

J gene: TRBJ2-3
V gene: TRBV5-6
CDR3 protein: CASSRAGGTDTQYF

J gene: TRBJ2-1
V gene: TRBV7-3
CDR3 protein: CASSETSGGMGNEQFF

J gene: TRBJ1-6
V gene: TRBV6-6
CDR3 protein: CASSHASTGPYNSPLHF

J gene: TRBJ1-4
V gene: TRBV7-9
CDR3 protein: CASSPDTQNEKLFF

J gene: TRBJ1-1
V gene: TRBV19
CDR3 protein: CASSKGTGGTEAFF

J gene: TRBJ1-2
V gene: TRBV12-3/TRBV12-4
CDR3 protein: CASSAGGNYGYTF

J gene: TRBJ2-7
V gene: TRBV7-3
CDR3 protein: CASSPGGGGYEQYF

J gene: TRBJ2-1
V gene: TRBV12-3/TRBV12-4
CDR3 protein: CAIRQGEYNEQFF

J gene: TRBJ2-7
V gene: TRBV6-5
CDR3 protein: CASSYSQVSYEQYF

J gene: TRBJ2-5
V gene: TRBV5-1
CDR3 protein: CASSLRAGGRETQYF

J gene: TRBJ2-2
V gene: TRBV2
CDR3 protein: CASSGLVLSTGELFF

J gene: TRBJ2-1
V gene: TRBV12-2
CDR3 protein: CASRSDRAGGPYNEQFF

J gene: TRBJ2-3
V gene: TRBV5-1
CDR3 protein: CASSLSTSGTDTQYF

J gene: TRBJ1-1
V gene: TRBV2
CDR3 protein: CASSDFGMRHEAFF

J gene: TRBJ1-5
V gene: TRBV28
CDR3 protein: CASSLVQDGYGSNQPQHF